This T cell receptor (beta chain) was sequenced for a study of neoadjuvant nivolumab and ipilimumab in lung cancer. Study-wide findings and caveats: TCR clonality did not significantly correlate with pathologic tumor regression. Only two of four nivolumab-treated tumors gained richness and clonality by surgery.

Only in-frame clones appear in the TCRdb table, and some are missing; sequencing was by immunoSEQ multiplex PCR. The data hold more than 10,000 clones, with 90% to 97% observed a single time. The V end was cut by 5 bases, the J end by 5 bases, with 6 bases between. Germline CDR1 and CDR2: SGHDN and FVKESK. The CDR3 is made up of 11 amino acids. The count of this clone is one. Its antigen is not identified. The chain has TRBV14 and TRBJ2-5; no clear D. This TCR came from an adult with non-small cell lung cancer. Sequencing used peripheral blood, obtained after neoadjuvant nivolumab, alone or with ipilimumab, at or shortly before surgery. CDR3 residues: CASSNWETQYF. The CDR3 coding sequence is TGTGCCAGCAGCAACTGGGAGACCCAGTACTTC.